One sample yielded the 9 T cell receptor beta chains listed below, sequenced in a study of CD8 T cells in ankylosing spondylitis. Study conclusions and caveats: Ankylosing spondylitis blood appeared to carry a characteristic TCR beta motif of 7 or 8 highly homologous variants.

No antigens are known for them. Via MiXCR, TCRdb re-called the 5' RACE reads, giving one row per CDR3 protein. The sample lists 100,000 or so distinct CDR3 sequences; about 9% were seen once. Sequenced sample: blood, either unsorted or a sorted T cell fraction (not recorded which). The source is a male donor with ankylosing spondylitis.

This clonotype was seen a few times. The V gene is TRBV29-1, the J gene TRBJ2-1; D tentatively fits TRBD1 or TRBD2 (7 bases each). CDR3 size: 18 residues. CDR1 and CDR2 (germline): SQVTM, ANQGSEA. Trimming removed 2 bases from V and 1 base from J, with 21 bases in between. CDR3 protein: CSVEPTGAASGSYNEQFF. For the CDR3, the DNA is TGCAGCGTTGAACCTACAGGGGCCGCTAGCGGTTCCTACAATGAGCAGTTCTTC.

The chain links TRBV5-6 to TRBJ2-5; D call uncertain. The CDR3 covers 14 residues. Deletions cut 0 bases from V and 6 bases from J, with 12 bases between. Germline loops: CDR1 SGHDT, CDR2 YYEEEE. CDR3 in DNA: TGTGCCAGCAGCTTGGATTGGAGTACGCAGACCCAGTACTTC. Protein: CASSLDWSTQTQYF. The complete variable domain, with remaining parts taken from reference TRBV5-6 and TRBJ2-5, reads DAGVTQSPTHLIKTRGQQVTLRCSPKSGHDTVSWYQQALGQGPQFIFQYYEEEERQRGNFPDRFSGHQFPNYSSELNVNALLLGDSALYLCASSLDWSTQTQYFGPGTRLLVL.

At least ten counts were recorded for this clonotype. CDR3 in amino acids: CASSQETSGTAEQYF. CDR3 nucleotides: TGTGCCAGCAGCCAAGAAACTAGCGGGACTGCCGAGCAGTACTTC. V gene TRBV4-2 combines with J gene TRBJ2-7; 10 bases fit TRBD2. This CDR3 has 15 residues. Germline lookup yields CDR1 LGHNA and CDR2 YNFKEQ. V shed 0 bases, J shed 6 bases, and the junction held 5 bases outside the gene matches.

V and J are TRBV6-1 and TRBJ2-2; TRBD1 aligns across 7 bases. Trimming at V came to 6 bases and at J to 6 bases, leaving 10 bases not matched to a gene. The CDR3 extends over 15 amino acids. Germline values: CDR1 MNHNS, CDR2 SASEGT. CDR3 amino acids: CASSLGQARPGELFF. CDR3 coding DNA: TGTGCCAGCAGCCTCGGACAGGCCCGACCCGGGGAGCTGTTTTTT.

In its sample, this clonotype was seen a few times. The V and J genes are TRBV7-9 and TRBJ1-2; D not resolved. V dropped 1 base and J dropped 0 bases, with 9 bases sitting between them. The CDR3 totals 15 residues. Germline V gene lookup returns CDR1 SEHNR and CDR2 FQNEAQ (reference sequence). The CDR3 DNA reads TGTGCCAGCAGCTTAGAAATAGGTCCTAACTATGGCTACACCTTC. It is translated as CASSLEIGPNYGYTF.

This clonotype was detected many times. The V call is TRBV4-1, the J call TRBJ1-2; D perhaps matches TRBD1 (5 bases). Germline loops: CDR1 MGHRA, CDR2 YSYEKL. The CDR3 totals 15 residues. V lost 1 base and J lost 8, with 17 bases in between. This CDR3 reads CASSQVLQDGRGYTF. CDR3 bases: TGCGCCAGCAGCCAAGTGTTACAGGACGGCCGAGGCTACACCTTC.

The V gene is TRBV14, the J gene TRBJ2-1, with unresolved D. CDR1 is SGHDN, CDR2 FVKESK, per germline. Trimming cost V 1 base and J 0 bases, with 7 bases left between them. The CDR3 totals 15 residues. CDR3 residues: CASSQGLFSYNEQFF. The CDR3 DNA follows: TGTGCCAGCAGCCAAGGACTCTTCTCCTACAATGAGCAGTTCTTC.

This clonotype was picked up many times. The V gene is TRBV30, the J gene TRBJ2-1; D is perhaps TRBD1 (5 bases). The CDR3 consists of 14 residues. Trimming shortened V by 1 base and J by 2 bases, and 9 bases separated the two germline ends. Germline V CDR1 and CDR2: GTSNPN, SVGIG (reference sequence). DNA for the CDR3: TGTGCCTGGAGTGACTGGGGCGCCTACAATGAGCAGTTCTTC. Translated, it gives CAWSDWGAYNEQFF.

This clonotype appeared many times. J is TRBJ2-7 and V is TRBV7-2; D gene uncertain. The CDR3 covers 15 residues. Trimming took 5 bases from V and 5 from J, leaving 19 bases between them. The germline V gene has CDR1 SGHTA and CDR2 FQGNSA. CDR3 bases: TGTGCCAGCAGCCCAGGTCGTAGTGTTTTCCACGAGCAGTACTTC. Its translation: CASSPGRSVFHEQYF.